This T cell receptor (beta chain) was retrieved from a study of shared clonotypes between healthy human individuals. Several immunoSEQ plates received, in even portions, the genomic DNA of each subset. The replicate PCRs on unsorted PBMC were given about 300 ng DNA, which is approximately 30,000 T cell genomes. Some clones are missing from TCRdb's copy, which holds only in-frame ones; the method was immunoSEQ multiplex PCR. The sample lists fewer than 650,000 clones, roughly four fifths occurring once. CDR1 and CDR2 (germline): SGHTA, FQGTGA. The CDR3 is 14 residues long. Trimming cost V 6 bases and J 6 bases; bases outside gene matches: 8.

The receptor was isolated from a woman aged 40-49 years in good health. Some clones in this sample may be carry-over from other donors' samples. This sequence joins TRBV7-3 and TRBJ2-1; 7 positions agree with TRBD2. Source material: PBMCs. The CDR3 DNA follows: TGTGCCAGCAGTCCCAGCGGGATCGGCAATGAGCAGTTCTTC. Its protein product is CASSPSGIGNEQFF.